One sample yielded the 17 T cell receptor beta chains listed below, sequenced in a study of blood T cell repertoires in COVID-19. TCRdb's table, derived via immunoSEQ multiplex PCR, lists solely in-frame clones and lacks some. Of under 250,000 clones listed, approximately 80% were seen once; the top ten hold roughly 4.5%. Sequencing was carried out using PBMCs or T cells enriched from blood (not recorded which). These receptors all come from a man aged 25-40 years with acute COVID-19.

V and J are TRBV5-1 and TRBJ1-4, with TRBD1 as a possible D gene (5 bases). The V gene's germline CDR1 is SGHRS and CDR2 YFSETQ. The V end lost 0 bases, the J end lost 10 bases, and 10 bases lay between the germline ends. CDR3 length: 13 residues. CDR3 sequence: CASSLGAQGKLFF. The CDR3 bases are TGCGCCAGCAGCTTGGGAGCGCAGGGAAAACTGTTTTTT.

The chain carries TRBV10-3 and TRBJ2-7; 13 positions match TRBD2. CDR3 length equals 16 residues. The ends lost 3 bases at V and 7 bases at J; junction bases unmatched: 9. Germline CDR1 is ENHRY and CDR2 is SYGVKD. The CDR3 region has the DNA TGTGCCATCAGTGAAATAACTAGCGGGGGGGCGAGGGAGCAGTACTTC. The encoded protein is CAISEITSGGAREQYF.

J is TRBJ2-7 and V is TRBV28; 10 positions agree with TRBD1. Germline V gene data show CDR1 as MDHEN and CDR2 as SYDVKM. This CDR3 contains 15 residues. The ends lost 3 bases at V and 6 bases at J; junction bases unmatched: 8. CDR3 amino acids: CASSFPGQGSAEQYF. Written as DNA, the CDR3 is TGTGCCAGCAGTTTTCCGGGACAGGGGTCGGCCGAGCAGTACTTC.

The chain has TRBV2 and TRBJ2-5, with 14 nucleotides matching TRBD2. Trimming cost V 6 bases and J 5 bases; bases outside gene matches: 23. The CDR3 runs 21 residues. Per germline, CDR1 SNHLY and CDR2 FYNNEI. The CDR3 DNA follows: TGTGCCAGCAGCGGCTCTAGACTAGCGGGGGGGCTAGAACGGAATCGGGAGACCCAGTACTTC. Translating gives CASSGSRLAGGLERNRETQYF.

The chain links TRBV7-3 to TRBJ1-1, with 10 bases matching TRBD1. Germline V lookup: CDR1 SGHTA, CDR2 FQGTGA. Trimming at V came to 5 bases and at J to 5 bases, leaving 5 bases not matched to a gene. The CDR3 length is 14 residues. As DNA, the CDR3 is TGTGCCAGCAGCACGACAGGGGGCCAAACTGAAGCTTTCTTT. This gives the protein CASSTTGGQTEAFF.

The chain couples TRBV19 to TRBJ1-3; D unclear. Trimming removed 7 bases from V and 0 bases from J, with 13 bases in between. The germline gives CDR1 LNHDA, CDR2 SQIVND (reference sequence). The CDR3 runs 15 residues. For the CDR3, the DNA is TGTGCCAGTATGATCGGTACGAGCTCTGGAAACACCATATATTTT. Protein sequence: CASMIGTSSGNTIYF.

As for this clone: This CDR3 is also generated by other DNA sequences in the sample. Here the CDR3 reads CASSFPGSYNEQFF. The CDR3 DNA sequence: TGTGCCAGCAGTTTCCCAGGATCCTACAATGAGCAGTTCTTC. The rearrangement uses TRBV27 and TRBJ2-1; no firm D call. This CDR3 comprises 14 residues. The V and J ends lost 3 bases and 1 base respectively, with 7 bases between them. Looked up from germline, CDR1 is MNHEY and CDR2 is SMNVEV (reference sequence).

This clone was picked up one time. Here the CDR3 reads CASSLVGSGQGRNSPLHF. CDR3 nucleotides: TGTGCCAGCAGCTTAGTCGGATCCGGACAGGGCAGAAATTCACCCCTCCACTTT. The rearrangement links TRBV11-2 to TRBJ1-6, with 8 bases that match TRBD1. Per the germline V gene, CDR1 is SGHAT and CDR2 is FQNNGV. There are 18 residues in the CDR3. V trimming: 1 base; J trimming: 7 bases; junction bases outside the gene matches: 12.

The chain joins TRBV7-9 to TRBJ1-1; perhaps TRBD1 as D (6 bases). CDR1 is SEHNR and CDR2 is FQNEAQ in the germline V gene (reference sequence). The length of the CDR3 is 14 residues. Trimming took off 11 bases at V and 7 bases at J, with 23 bases between the two ends. As DNA, the CDR3 is TGTGCCTCAAGAACGGACAGCAGCTCAAATGAAGCTTTCTTT. Protein product: CASRTDSSSNEAFF.

The chain joins TRBV5-4 to TRBJ2-3; D might be TRBD2 (7 bases). Germline-derived CDR1 and CDR2 are SGHNT and YYREEE (reference sequence). V lost 3 bases to trimming and J lost 6 bases, with 11 bases between them. There are 13 residues in the CDR3. CDR3 sequence: CASSSGGRDTQYF. CDR3 in DNA: TGTGCCAGCAGCTCGGGGGGCCGGGATACGCAGTATTTT.

The rearrangement links TRBV6-5 to TRBJ2-2, with TRBD2 as a possible D gene (6 bases). Germline CDR1 reads MNHEY; CDR2 reads SVGAGI. CDR3 length: 14 residues. Trimming cost V 11 bases and J 3 bases, with 16 bases left between them. DNA of the CDR3: TGTGCCGGCTCCGGGGGTCCCTACACCGGGGAGCTGTTTTTT. This sequence encodes CAGSGGPYTGELFF.

The rearrangement joins TRBV12-3 or TRBV12-4 to TRBJ2-3; D is ambiguous. CDR3 length equals 13 residues. Trimming left V 5 bases short and J 5 bases short, with 11 bases between. CDR3 bases: TGTGCCAGCAGTCGTGAGACTCTAGATACGCAGTATTTT. It encodes CASSRETLDTQYF.

This clone has a single count. The V and J genes are TRBV5-1 and TRBJ2-3, with TRBD2 matching 9 bases. The CDR3 length is 16 residues. J was trimmed by 8 bases and V by 0 bases; bases with no gene match: 10. The germline gives CDR1 SGHRS, CDR2 YFSETQ. CDR3 region: CASSLGLADRRGTQYF. The CDR3 DNA reads as TGCGCCAGCAGCTTGGGACTAGCGGACCGAAGGGGTACGCAGTATTTT.

This rearrangement joins TRBV28 to TRBJ2-2; 7 positions agree with TRBD1. CDR1 is MDHEN, CDR2 SYDVKM, per germline. The V gene end was trimmed by 4 bases and the J gene end by 6 bases; junction bases not matched to a gene: 11. The CDR3 is 16 amino acids. CDR3 sequence reads: CASSSPIGQGAGELFF. The CDR3, as DNA: TGTGCCAGCAGTTCCCCAATAGGCCAGGGGGCCGGGGAGCTGTTTTTT.

The chain employs TRBV21-1 and TRBJ2-3; TRBD1 reflects the table's D call only, with no check against the DNA. TRBV21-1 is a listed pseudogene. The CDR3 runs to 16 residues. CDR3 loop: CASSKSAGYETDTQYF. The CDR3 DNA is TGTGCCAGCAGCAAATCGGCAGGTTACGAAACAGATACGCAGTATTTT.

This sequence joins TRBV19 and TRBJ1-2; 8 bases map to TRBD1. CDR1 is LNHDA, CDR2 SQIVND, per germline (reference sequence). The junction had 3 bases not matched to a gene; V was cut back by 3 bases and J by 3 bases. The CDR3 runs to 14 residues. CDR3 coding DNA: TGTGCCAGTAGTATCGGGACAGGAGACTATGGCTACACCTTC. Translated: CASSIGTGDYGYTF.

This chain connects TRBV5-1 to TRBJ2-7; D possibly corresponds to TRBD1 (6 bases). The germline CDR1 and CDR2 sequences are SGHRS and YFSETQ. V was clipped by 4 bases and J by 2 bases, with 16 bases between them. CDR3 size: 15 residues. In DNA form, the CDR3 reads TGCGCCAGCAGCACCCGACAGGATCCTCCCTACGAGCAGTACTTC. Its translation is CASSTRQDPPYEQYF.